This T cell receptor (beta chain) was identified in a study of vaccination and CD4 T cells after COVID-19. Once obtained from cultured CD4+ T cells, the DNA was sequenced using the Oncomine TCR Beta short-read assay. TCRdb reprocessed the PCR reads via MiXCR and lists one record per CDR3 protein. The sample records roughly 5,700 distinct CDR3 sequences, approximately 39% being singletons. Documented treatment: roughly 11-day PBMC culture with coronavirus spike peptide pools or control peptides (ViraFEST assay). Investigators obtained the unexposed donor's CD4+ T cells before the COVID-19 pandemic (2011-2018). The CDR3 has 15 residues. Trimming left V 1 base short and J 8 bases short, with 12 bases between. CDR1 and CDR2 from the germline V gene are LNHNV and YYDKDF (reference sequence). About this clonotype itself: The antigen is undetermined.

The J gene is TRBJ1-6, the V gene TRBV15; D might be TRBD1 (6 bases). This receptor was identified in a human donor in good health. The material sequenced was CD4+ T cells from blood, cultured in vitro. The CDR3 here is CATSRAQGGDSPLHF. In nucleotides, the CDR3 is TGTGCCACCAGCAGAGCACAGGGAGGAGATTCACCCCTCCACTTT.